Below are 2 T cell receptor beta chains sequenced from a single sample in a study of metastatic and nonmetastatic thyroid tumors. MiXCR was used by TCRdb to re-call the PCR reads. The table lists roughly 13,000 clones, 27% of them singletons. Thyroid surgery was performed in patients who had received no treatment beforehand. The sample consisted of tumor tissue. These receptors all stem from a female donor with papillary thyroid cancer or a benign thyroid nodule (not recorded which). Some clones in this sample may be carry-over from other donors' samples.

This clone was found many times. The J gene is TRBJ1-5, the V gene TRBV7-2; D is undetermined. This CDR3 comprises 14 residues. Germline lookup yields CDR1 SGHTA and CDR2 FQGNSA. V was clipped by 2 bases and J by 5 bases, with 10 bases between them. Here the CDR3 reads CASSLWSPDQPQHF. As DNA, the CDR3 is TGTGCCAGCAGCTTATGGTCGCCGGATCAGCCCCAGCATTTT.

This clone was counted at least ten times. V usage is TRBV9 and J usage is TRBJ2-5, with D perhaps TRBD1 or TRBD2 (5 bases each). Germline CDR1 SGDLS, CDR2 YYNGEE. This CDR3 comprises 16 residues. Trimming left V 2 bases short and J 0 bases short, with 14 bases between. In DNA form, the CDR3 reads TGTGCCAGCAGCGTGGCAGTGAGGGGCTACCAAGAGACCCAGTACTTC. Translating gives CASSVAVRGYQETQYF.